Each of the 15 T cell receptor beta chains below was sequenced from the same sample in a study of blood T cells in healthy people across ages. A second about 6 to 12 cycle PCR used barcoded and J-beta primers. One entry per CDR3 protein, called by TCRdb with MiXCR from the 5' RACE reads. Of about 1 million distinct CDR3 sequences in the sample, almost 25% were seen once. The sample was also linked to a second study, of T cells of mothers and their children.

The sequenced material came from blood. These receptor sequences come from a girl aged 2-10 years in good health.

This clonotype has ten or more counts. The V and J genes are TRBV7-3 and TRBJ2-1; D is undetermined. The CDR3 totals 13 residues. Germline V CDR1 and CDR2: SGHTA, FQGTGA. V lost 0 bases, J lost 2 bases, and 2 bases lay in between. In nucleotides, the CDR3 is TGTGCCAGCAGCTTAACACCCTACAATGAGCAGTTCTTC. Protein sequence: CASSLTPYNEQFF.

The V call is TRBV20-1, the J call TRBJ2-3, with 10 bases that match TRBD1. V trimming: 5 bases; J trimming: 0 bases; junction bases outside the gene matches: 5. The germline V gene has CDR1 DFQATT and CDR2 SNEGSKA (reference sequence). The CDR3 extends over 15 amino acids. DNA for the CDR3: TGCAGTGCTGCGCGGGACAGGGGAAGCACAGATACGCAGTATTTT. Amino acid sequence: CSAARDRGSTDTQYF.

The J gene is TRBJ1-5, the V gene TRBV6-2 or TRBV6-3; D is unresolved. V was pared by 2 bases and J by 5 bases, with 7 bases between. The CDR3 loop spans 13 amino acids. Germline V gene sequence: CDR1 MNHEY, CDR2 SVGEGT. The CDR3 DNA reads as TGTGCCAGCAGTTACGGGGTGTATCAGCCCCAGCATTTT. Amino acid sequence: CASSYGVYQPQHF.

This chain uses TRBV12-3 or TRBV12-4 with TRBJ2-3; 10 bases agree with TRBD2. This CDR3 region has 15 residues. V was clipped by 5 bases and J by 11 bases; unmatched bases: 13. CDR3 protein: CASSHSGGYTDVQYF. The CDR3 coding sequence is TGTGCCAGCAGTCATAGCGGGGGGTACACAGATGTGCAGTATTTT.

This clonotype showed up just a few times. The V call is TRBV10-3, the J call TRBJ2-2, with D unclear. This CDR3 region has 14 residues. Germline values: CDR1 ENHRY, CDR2 SYGVKD. V lost 0 bases and J 2 bases, leaving 4 bases between the germline ends. CDR3 in amino acids: CAISESENTGELFF. The CDR3 DNA reads TGTGCCATCAGTGAGTCAGAAAACACCGGGGAGCTGTTTTTT.

The table lists this clonotype with a few counts. V usage is TRBV3-1 and J usage is TRBJ2-1, with 10 bases fitting TRBD2. V lost 4 bases and J lost 3; bases outside the gene matches: 9. The germline V gene encodes CDR1 LGHDT and CDR2 YNNKEL (reference sequence). This CDR3 spans 17 amino acids. CDR3 bases: TGTGCCAGCAGCCTCACGGTCCTAGCGGGGGACTACAATGAGCAGTTCTTC. This translates into CASSLTVLAGDYNEQFF.

This clonotype was counted only a few times. V and J are TRBV28 and TRBJ2-7, with 10 bases aligning to TRBD2. Unmatched junction bases numbered 6, after V lost 7 bases and J lost 3 bases. The germline V gene has CDR1 MDHEN and CDR2 SYDVKM. This CDR3 has 14 residues. CDR3 nucleotides: TGTGCCAGCACCCCGACTAGCGGGCACTACGAGCAGTACTTC. This gives the protein CASTPTSGHYEQYF.

The chain joins TRBV12-3 or TRBV12-4 to TRBJ1-5; D unresolved. The CDR3 consists of 13 residues. V gave up 7 bases and J gave up 0 bases, with 7 bases separating them. The CDR3 region has the DNA TGTGCCAGCAAGGGATATAGCAATCAGCCCCAGCATTTT. It encodes CASKGYSNQPQHF.

The chain uses TRBV3-1 and TRBJ2-7, with D unresolved. Germline lookup yields CDR1 LGHDT and CDR2 YNNKEL (reference sequence). The length of the CDR3 is 13 residues. The germline V and J ends were trimmed by 1 base and 12 bases, with 16 bases remaining between them. The CDR3 loop reads CASSQVTAADRYF. DNA of the CDR3: TGTGCCAGCAGCCAAGTAACCGCGGCGGACCGGTACTTC.

This clonotype was recorded a few times. The chain recombines TRBV29-1 with TRBJ2-3, with 8 bases aligning to TRBD2. The V and J ends lost 0 bases and 4 bases, in that order; junction bases with no gene match: 3. Germline V gene sequence: CDR1 SQVTM, CDR2 ANQGSEA. The CDR3 loop spans 14 amino acids. In nucleotides, the CDR3 is TGCAGCGTTGAAGACGGGAGGGGCCCAGATACGCAGTATTTT. Amino acid sequence: CSVEDGRGPDTQYF.

This chain joins TRBV7-2 and TRBJ1-5; 7 nucleotides line up with TRBD1. The CDR3 covers 14 residues. The trim removed 0 bases at V and 6 bases at J, leaving 2 bases unmatched. Germline V gives CDR1 SGHTA, CDR2 FQGNSA. In DNA, the CDR3 is TGTGCCAGCAGCTTAGCGACAGGGAGTCAGCCCCAGCATTTT. It yields the protein CASSLATGSQPQHF. The complete variable domain, with remaining parts taken from reference TRBV7-2 and TRBJ1-5, reads GAGVSQSPSNKVTEKGKDVELRCDPISGHTALYWYRQSLGQGLEFLIYFQGNSAPDKSGLPSDRFSAERTGGSVSTLTIQRTQQEDSAVYLCASSLATGSQPQHFGDGTRLSIL.

This clonotype was counted between two and nine times. This sequence joins TRBV27 and TRBJ1-5; a weak D match, TRBD1 (6 bases). V was pared by 4 bases and J by 7 bases, with 20 bases between. The CDR3 length is 16 residues. Germline CDR1 and CDR2: MNHEY and SMNVEV (reference sequence). CDR3 in DNA: TGTGCCAGCAGTTCTATTACAGGGAGTCGGATCCAGCCCCAGCATTTT. Its protein is CASSSITGSRIQPQHF.

This clonotype was observed a few times. The V call is TRBV12-3 or TRBV12-4, the J call TRBJ1-1; TRBD1 matches 10 bases. The ends lost 8 bases at V and 5 bases at J; junction bases unmatched: 14. This CDR3 is 16 amino acids long. The CDR3 DNA reads TGTGCCAGCGGGGATGACAGGGGGCCACTTGGTACTGAAGCTTTCTTT. The encoded protein is CASGDDRGPLGTEAFF.

The chain uses TRBV29-1 and TRBJ1-2; D not resolved. CDR1 and CDR2 (germline): SQVTM, ANQGSEA. V lost 4 bases and J lost 4, with 16 bases in between. The CDR3 runs 14 residues. As DNA, the CDR3 is TGCAGCGTTGTTGGAGGGCAGGTCCTCTATGGCTACACCTTC. Protein: CSVVGGQVLYGYTF.

The chain is built from TRBV7-8 and TRBJ1-4; D remains ambiguous. The CDR3 runs 15 residues. Germline CDR1 is SGHVS and CDR2 is FQNEAQ. The V end lost 1 base, the J end lost 5 bases, and 11 bases lay between the germline ends. The CDR3 loop is CASSLDGSSNEKLFF. Here the CDR3 DNA reads TGTGCCAGCAGCTTAGATGGCAGCTCGAATGAAAAACTGTTTTTT.